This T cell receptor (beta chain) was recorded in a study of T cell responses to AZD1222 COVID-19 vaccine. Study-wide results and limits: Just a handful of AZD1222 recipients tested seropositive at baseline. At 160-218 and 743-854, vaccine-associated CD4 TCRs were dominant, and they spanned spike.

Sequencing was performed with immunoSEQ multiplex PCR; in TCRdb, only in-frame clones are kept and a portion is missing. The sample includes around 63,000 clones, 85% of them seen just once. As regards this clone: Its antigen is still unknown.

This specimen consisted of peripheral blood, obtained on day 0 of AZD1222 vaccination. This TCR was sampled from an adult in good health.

In nucleotides, the CDR3 is TGTGCCAGCAGCTCGCACACGTCCCCTCGGGGAAAACTGTTTTTT. It specifies CASSSHTSPRGKLFF. J is TRBJ1-4 and V is TRBV11-2, with D uncertain. Germline assignment: CDR1 SGHAT and CDR2 FQNNGV. The CDR3 has 15 amino acids. V was clipped by 4 bases and J by 10 bases, with 19 bases between them.